This record looks at one TCR beta chain sequence and its context. Its antigen is unknown. This sample was taken from a study of liver allograft versus peripheral blood T cells. Study background: Blood and transplanted-liver T cell receptor repertoires from recipients were compared.

Notes on the study in general: Peripheral blood repertoires reportedly differed from the T cell receptor repertoires found inside liver allografts.

TCRdb re-analysed the reads in MiXCR, keeping a single row per CDR3 protein. The sample has about 2,200 distinct CDR3 sequences, roughly a sixth seen once; the top ten hold 50% to 65%. Trimming left V 7 bases short and J 3 bases short, with 12 bases between. There are 13 residues in the CDR3. This chain uses TRBV12-3 or TRBV12-4 with TRBJ1-1; D ambiguous. This clonotype was sampled from a human patient who had a liver transplant. Some T cells may trace back to the graft donor. CDR3 amino acids: CASTTIGDTEAFF. In DNA, the CDR3 is TGTGCCAGCACCACTATCGGGGACACTGAAGCTTTCTTT.